This T cell receptor beta chain was retrieved from a study of CD8 T cells in ankylosing spondylitis. Study-wide results and caveats: Significant enrichment of disease-linked clones was reportedly seen in matched ankylosing spondylitis synovial fluid. A TCR beta motif of fewer than ten highly homologous variants seemed to mark ankylosing spondylitis blood. Earlier studies detected some motif variants in reactive arthritis synovial fluid and blood.

Library preparation for TCR beta used quantitative 5'-RACE with molecular barcodes. TCRdb independently ran MiXCR on the 5' RACE reads; one entry per CDR3 protein. Among 350,000 to 550,000 distinct CDR3 sequences listed, 25% to 30% were seen once. This clonotype was seen a handful of times. Its antigen remains unidentified. This CDR3 is built from 16 residues. Looked up from germline, CDR1 is KGHSH and CDR2 is LQKENI. V shed 0 bases and J shed 5 bases, with 16 bases lying between them. This clonotype was obtained from a male donor with ankylosing spondylitis. V usage is TRBV18 and J usage is TRBJ2-5, with a tentative D call TRBD1 (5 bases). Specimen: blood, either unsorted or a sorted T cell fraction (not recorded which). The CDR3: CASSPPSSSPGETQYF. The CDR3 DNA is TGTGCCAGCTCACCACCGAGTTCCAGCCCAGGGGAGACCCAGTACTTC.